The 20 T cell receptor beta chains listed next were all sequenced from one sample in a study of T cells in Graves' hyperthyroidism and ophthalmopathy. RNA transcripts served as the template for amplifying TCR beta CDR3 regions. When the TCR CDR3 underwent first-round RT-PCR, the HTBI primer set was used. TCRdb processed the multiplex PCR reads anew with MiXCR; each CDR3 protein has one entry. The data hold about 400,000 distinct CDR3 sequences, with around a sixth observed a single time. Input material: blood. These receptors originate from a woman between 18 and 29 years old with Graves' hyperthyroidism.

This clonotype was recorded many times. The CDR3 DNA sequence: TGTGCCAGCAGCTTAAGGGGGGCCAGCTCCTACGAGCAGTACTTC. As protein: CASSLRGASSYEQYF. This chain connects TRBV5-5 to TRBJ2-7; either TRBD1 or TRBD2 may supply D (6 bases each). The germline CDR1 and CDR2 sequences are SGHKS and YYEKEE (reference sequence). This CDR3 is 15 amino acids long. V gave up 2 bases and J gave up 0 bases, with 12 bases separating them.

This clonotype was counted at least ten times. The chain employs TRBV28 and TRBJ1-5; TRBD1 aligns across 7 bases. Germline values: CDR1 MDHEN, CDR2 SYDVKM. This CDR3 is 15 amino acids long. The ends lost 4 bases at V and 5 bases at J; junction bases unmatched: 8. In DNA, the CDR3 is TGTGCCAGCAGTTCTCACCGGGACAGCGATCAGCCCCAGCATTTT. Translation: CASSSHRDSDQPQHF. Together with reference TRBV28 and TRBJ1-5, the CDR3 gives the full variable domain: DVKVTQSSRYLVKRTGEKVFLECVQDMDHENMFWYRQDPGLGLRLIYFSYDVKMKEKGDIPEGYSVSREKKERFSLILESASTNQTSMYLCASSSHRDSDQPQHFGDGTRLSIL.

This clonotype came up many times. The rearrangement joins TRBV7-9 to TRBJ2-4; D remains ambiguous. Per the germline V gene, CDR1 is SEHNR and CDR2 is FQNEAQ (reference sequence). The length of the CDR3 is 13 residues. Trimming cost V 1 base and J 2 bases, with 3 bases left between them. The CDR3 spells CASSLVPKNIQYF. For the CDR3, the DNA is TGTGCCAGCAGCTTAGTTCCCAAAAACATTCAGTACTTC.

This clonotype was observed many times. The rearrangement joins TRBV5-6 to TRBJ1-2; D is ambiguous. Between the trimmed V and J ends, which lost 5 bases and 5 bases, there was a span of 25 bases. The CDR3 totals 17 residues. The germline V gene has CDR1 SGHDT and CDR2 YYEEEE. The DNA of the CDR3 is TGTGCCAGCAGTCCGCCTCCGGGGTCAAGTCTCCTATATGGCTACACCTTC. Its protein is CASSPPPGSSLLYGYTF.

This clonotype was recorded at least ten times. V gene TRBV7-3 combines with J gene TRBJ2-1; TRBD1 or TRBD2 may be the D gene (5 bases each). Between the trimmed V and J ends, which lost 3 bases and 6 bases, there was a span of 18 bases. The CDR3 has 16 residues. CDR1 is SGHTA and CDR2 is FQGTGA in the germline V gene. The CDR3 region is CASSLYTRGRVNEQFF. For the CDR3, the DNA is TGTGCCAGCAGCTTGTACACTAGGGGAAGGGTCAATGAGCAGTTCTTC.

This clonotype occurred a few times. This chain joins TRBV4-1 and TRBJ1-6; D not certain. Between the trimmed V and J ends, which lost 2 bases and 6 bases, there was a span of 14 bases. CDR3 length: 16 residues. Looked up from germline, CDR1 is MGHRA and CDR2 is YSYEKL. The CDR3 nucleotides are TGCGCCAGCAGCCAACTCACACGACGGGTTAATTCACCCCTCCACTTT. Its protein is CASSQLTRRVNSPLHF.

This clonotype was recorded many times. The genes are TRBV30 and TRBJ1-2; D remains unclear. The V end lost 2 bases, the J end lost 4 bases, and 5 bases lay between the germline ends. This CDR3 region has 11 residues. Per the germline V gene, CDR1 is GTSNPN and CDR2 is SVGIG (reference sequence). CDR3 nucleotide sequence: TGTGCCTGGAGTCGTCCCTATGGCTACACCTTC. This sequence encodes CAWSRPYGYTF.

The gene calls are TRBV28 and TRBJ2-7; the D gene is possibly TRBD1 (5 bases). Trimming took 6 bases from V and 5 from J, leaving 23 bases between them. The CDR3 length is 16 residues. CDR1 is MDHEN and CDR2 is SYDVKM in the germline V gene. DNA for the CDR3: TGTGCCAGCAGGCTCCGGGTGGGCTCTTTCAGGGACGAGCAGTACTTC. This gives the protein CASRLRVGSFRDEQYF.

In this sample, this clonotype turned up a few times. This sequence joins TRBV5-4 and TRBJ2-2, with unresolved D. The CDR3 spans 12 residues. From germline, CDR1 is SGHNT and CDR2 YYREEE (reference sequence). Between the trimmed V and J ends, which lost 2 bases and 4 bases, there was a span of 3 bases. The CDR3 sequence: CASSFVTGELFF. The CDR3 DNA follows: TGTGCCAGCAGCTTCGTCACCGGGGAGCTGTTTTTT.

This clonotype was recorded a few times. The CDR3 DNA follows: TGTGCCAGCAGCGTAGAAGCTGGGTTTGGACAGGGATACAATGAGCAGTTCTTC. Translating it yields CASSVEAGFGQGYNEQFF. This chain joins TRBV7-9 and TRBJ2-1; 8 bases are a match to TRBD1. The CDR3 length is 18 residues. V dropped 5 bases and J dropped 4; count of bases not matched to a gene: 16. Germline V gene sequence: CDR1 SEHNR, CDR2 FQNEAQ (reference sequence).

This clonotype was counted only a few times. The chain links TRBV5-5 to TRBJ2-3; weak D call: TRBD1 (6 bases). The CDR3 loop spans 15 amino acids. Looked up from germline, CDR1 is SGHKS and CDR2 is YYEKEE (reference sequence). V dropped 4 bases and J dropped 6 bases, with 18 bases sitting between them. The CDR3 DNA reads TGTGCCAGCAGCCACGGCCGCAGGGGTCGGGATACGCAGTATTTT. Translating it yields CASSHGRRGRDTQYF.

In this sample, this clonotype turned up many times. This chain joins TRBV7-8 and TRBJ2-5, with D unresolved. V was clipped by 3 bases and J by 5 bases, with 10 bases between them. The germline CDR1 and CDR2 sequences are SGHVS and FQNEAQ. This CDR3 has 13 amino acids. The chain's CDR3 is CASSLGGRETQYF. CDR3 bases: TGTGCCAGCAGCTTGGGTGGCCGGGAGACCCAGTACTTC.

This clonotype was counted many times. The chain recombines TRBV10-2 with TRBJ2-7, with 11 bases identical to TRBD2. Looked up from germline, CDR1 is WSHSY and CDR2 is SAAADI. The CDR3 runs to 13 residues. Unmatched junction bases numbered 4, after V lost 8 bases and J lost 4 bases. The CDR3: CASLTSGSYEQYF. The CDR3 DNA reads TGCGCCAGCCTTACTAGCGGGAGTTACGAGCAGTACTTC.

This clonotype occurred many times. The genes are TRBV6-1 and TRBJ2-5; D ambiguous. The CDR3 consists of 15 residues. Germline CDR1 MNHNS, CDR2 SASEGT. V was shortened by 6 bases and J by 5 bases, with 19 bases between the two germline ends. The CDR3: CASSPLGSSKETQYF. The CDR3 coding sequence is TGTGCCAGCAGCCCACTTGGGTCCTCTAAGGAGACCCAGTACTTC.

This clonotype came up a few times. Germline is not matched at one junction end, which may reflect a read error. The V gene is TRBV7-7, the J gene TRBJ2-5; 7 bases match TRBD2. This CDR3 region has 15 residues. Germline CDR1 SSHAT, CDR2 FNYEAQ (reference sequence). The DNA of the CDR3 is TGTGCTAGCAGCTTATCGGGGGGAGGGGAAGAGACCCAGTACTTC. Translating gives CASSLSGGGEETQYF.

In the case of this clonotype: With a much larger clone just one base away, this may be a read error. V usage is TRBV20-1 and J usage is TRBJ2-3; the match to TRBD2 covers 9 bases. The CDR3 is 17 amino acids. The germline V gene has CDR1 DFQATT and CDR2 SNEGSKA (reference sequence). Trimming at V came to 6 bases and at J to 1 base, leaving 14 bases not matched to a gene. CDR3 bases: TGCAGTGCCCCCCAGGCTAGCGGGGTTAGGGGCACAGATACGCAGTATTTT. Its translation: CSAPQASGVRGTDTQYF.

This clonotype appeared many times. The J gene is TRBJ2-7, the V gene TRBV24-1, with TRBD2 matching over 12 bases. The CDR3 length is 15 residues. CDR1 is KGHDR, CDR2 SFDVKD, per germline. Losses at the gene ends were 4 bases for V and 4 bases for J; bases not matched to a gene: 4. The CDR3 coding sequence is TGTGCCACCAGTGACAGTGGACTAGCGGGGTACGAGCAGTACTTC. It encodes CATSDSGLAGYEQYF.

The chain has TRBV10-3 and TRBJ2-3; TRBD2 aligns across 13 bases. Germline V gene lookup returns CDR1 ENHRY and CDR2 SYGVKD. The V segment lost 6 bases and the J segment 5 bases; nucleotides outside the gene matches: 8. The CDR3 covers 16 residues. DNA of the CDR3: TGTGCCATCAGAGGGGGACTAGCGGGACCAAGAGATACGCAGTATTTT. Protein: CAIRGGLAGPRDTQYF.

This clonotype turned up a few times. The rearrangement uses TRBV4-1 and TRBJ2-2, with D tentatively TRBD2 (5 bases). V lost 1 base to trimming and J lost 4 bases, with 10 bases between them. The CDR3 contains 15 residues. Germline-derived CDR1 and CDR2 are MGHRA and YSYEKL. CDR3 sequence reads: CASSQVRDSTGELFF. In nucleotides, the CDR3 is TGCGCCAGCAGCCAAGTCCGGGATAGCACCGGGGAGCTGTTTTTT.

This clonotype was picked up many times. V gene TRBV20-1 combines with J gene TRBJ1-4, with D hard to call. The V gene's germline CDR1 is DFQATT and CDR2 SNEGSKA (reference sequence). CDR3 size: 13 residues. The V end lost 6 bases, the J end lost 8 bases, and 16 bases lay between the germline ends. DNA for the CDR3: TGCAGTGCCACCGGGTGGGAGCGAGAAAAACTGTTTTTT. This codes for CSATGWEREKLFF.